This T cell receptor beta chain is from a study of blood T cells in healthy people across ages. Together with a sample-barcoded 5' primer, a J-beta primer mix was included in a second PCR lasting about 7 to 12 cycles. From each sample, at least 3 million paired-end reads containing CDR3 were obtained. In TCRdb, the 5' RACE reads were re-called with MiXCR into one record per CDR3 protein. The sample lists around 1,600,000 distinct CDR3 sequences, less than 45% seen once, with more than 4% in the top ten. The study's findings and limits: TCR beta diversity was tightly associated with the proportion of naive T cells. Older age went with lower TCR beta diversity per million T cells, in a roughly linear way. There were more naive CD4+ cells and higher diversity in long-lived donors than in aged donors.

Regarding this clonotype: The antigen is unknown.

The sequence was collected from a woman under 30 in good health. Specimen: blood.

The CDR3 region is CASGYTSGYNEQFF. The CDR3 DNA is TGCGCCAGCGGCTATACTAGCGGATACAATGAGCAGTTCTTC. The chain has TRBV5-1 and TRBJ2-1, with 8 bases aligning to TRBD2. CDR3 size: 14 residues. CDR1 is SGHRS and CDR2 is YFSETQ in the germline V gene. The V gene end was trimmed by 7 bases and the J gene end by 4 bases; junction bases not matched to a gene: 7.